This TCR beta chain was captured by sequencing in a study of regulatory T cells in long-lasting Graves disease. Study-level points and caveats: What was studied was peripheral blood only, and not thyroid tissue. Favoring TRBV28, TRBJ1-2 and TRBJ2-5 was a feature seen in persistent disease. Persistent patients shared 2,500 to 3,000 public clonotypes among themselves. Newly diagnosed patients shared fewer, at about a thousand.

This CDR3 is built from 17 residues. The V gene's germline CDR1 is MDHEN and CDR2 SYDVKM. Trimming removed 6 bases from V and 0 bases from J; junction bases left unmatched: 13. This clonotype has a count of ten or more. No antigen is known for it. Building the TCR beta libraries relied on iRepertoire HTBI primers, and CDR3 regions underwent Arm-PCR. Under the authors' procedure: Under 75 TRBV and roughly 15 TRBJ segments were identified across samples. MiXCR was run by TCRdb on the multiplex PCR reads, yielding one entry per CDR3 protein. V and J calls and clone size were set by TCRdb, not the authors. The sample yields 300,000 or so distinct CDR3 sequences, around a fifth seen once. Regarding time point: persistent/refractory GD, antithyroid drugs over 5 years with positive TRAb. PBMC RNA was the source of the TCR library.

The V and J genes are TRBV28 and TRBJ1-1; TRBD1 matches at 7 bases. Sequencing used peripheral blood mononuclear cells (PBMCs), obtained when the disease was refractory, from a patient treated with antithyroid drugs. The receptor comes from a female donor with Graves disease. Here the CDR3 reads CASSPNTGAKLNTEAFF. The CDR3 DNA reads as TGTGCCAGCAGCCCAAATACAGGGGCTAAGTTGAACACTGAAGCTTTCTTT.